This T cell receptor beta chain was documented in a study of blood T cell repertoires in COVID-19. A single count supports this clone. CDR3 length: 15 residues. The germline V gene encodes CDR1 LNHNV and CDR2 YYDKDF (reference sequence). The V gene end was trimmed by 1 base and the J gene end by 3 bases; junction bases not matched to a gene: 2. Original methodology: By means of reference gene primer amplification, nucleated cell counts were estimated. Sequenced by immunoSEQ multiplex PCR; TCRdb stores in-frame clones only, minus some. V, J and clone size derive from that table, while D and trimming were established from the DNA sequence. The table lists more than 140,000 clones, 86% of them singletons, with about 8% in the top ten.

The TCR sequence derives from a woman aged 55-70 years with acute or convalescent COVID-19. The rearrangement joins TRBV15 to TRBJ2-7; TRBD1 agrees at 11 bases. Sample: peripheral blood. CDR3 in amino acids: CATSRAGTGGYEQYF. CDR3 nucleotides: TGTGCCACCAGCAGAGCCGGGACAGGGGGCTACGAGCAGTACTTC.